This is a list of T cell receptor beta chains from one sample in a study of blood T cell repertoires in COVID-19. Clones were sequenced by immunoSEQ multiplex PCR, and TCRdb holds only the in-frame ones, with some missing. The sample lists roughly 200,000 clones; 94% were seen once. Sequencing was done on a sample of peripheral blood. The receptors derive from a man aged 25-45 years with COVID-19, enrolled during active disease. Each CDR3 is given with its conserved first and last residue. The D gene is left open where the match is weak. Part of the rows lack a size; the others show once, few, many or a class for expanded clones.

D | J | size | V | CDR3 | DNA
TRBD1 | TRBJ1-1 | - | TRBV7-9 | CASSFDLQGAINTEAFF | TGTGCCAGCAGCTTTGATTTGCAGGGGGCGATCAACACTGAAGCTTTCTTT
- | TRBJ2-5 | - | TRBV5-4 | CASSFLEEETQYF | TGTGCCAGCAGCTTCCTAGAAGAAGAGACCCAGTACTTC
- | TRBJ1-4 | - | TRBV5-1 | CASSLEPTGSRNEKLFF | TGCGCCAGCAGCTTGGAACCTACAGGGAGCCGTAATGAAAAACTGTTTTTT
TRBD1 | TRBJ2-3 | - | TRBV13 | CASSLGTGASSDTQYF | TGTGCCAGCAGCTTAGGGACAGGGGCTTCCTCGGATACGCAGTATTTT
- | TRBJ1-2 | - | TRBV27 | CASSFNRVSDGYTF | TGTGCCAGCAGTTTCAACCGGGTCTCCGATGGCTACACCTTC
- | TRBJ1-2 | - | TRBV5-6 | CASSSVPIEGWGYTF | TGTGCCAGCAGCTCGGTCCCGATAGAGGGTTGGGGCTACACCTTC
TRBD1 | TRBJ1-6 | once | TRBV30 | CAWSVRTGPANYNSPLHF | TGTGCCTGGAGTGTAAGGACAGGGCCAGCCAACTATAATTCACCCCTCCACTTT
- | TRBJ1-5 | - | TRBV30 | CAWSPNSYQPQHF | TGTGCCTGGAGTCCCAACTCCTATCAGCCCCAGCATTTT
- | TRBJ1-1 | - | TRBV5-5 | CASSPGGLVMNTEAFF | TGTGCCAGCAGCCCCGGAGGGCTCGTAATGAACACTGAAGCTTTCTTT
TRBD2 | TRBJ2-1 | - | TRBV5-4 | CASSLGLAGGRSSYNEQFF | TGTGCCAGCAGCCTGGGACTAGCGGGGGGGCGCAGCTCCTACAATGAGCAGTTCTTC
TRBD2 | TRBJ2-7 | - | TRBV27 | CASTSAGVREQYF | TGTGCCAGCACATCGGCGGGGGTCCGCGAGCAGTACTTC
TRBD1 | TRBJ1-2 | - | TRBV9 | CASSNSWTGGGYTF | TGTGCCAGCAGCAATTCGTGGACAGGGGGTGGCTACACCTTC
TRBD2 | TRBJ2-1 | - | TRBV5-4 | CASSLVTGGNEQFF | TGTGCCAGCAGCTTGGTCACGGGGGGCAATGAGCAGTTCTTC
- | TRBJ2-7 | - | TRBV2 | CASTGDLAYEQYF | TGTGCCAGCACCGGGGACTTGGCCTACGAGCAGTACTTC
- | TRBJ1-3 | - | TRBV7-2 | CASRYPGSGNTIYF | TGTGCCAGCAGGTATCCCGGCTCTGGAAACACCATATATTTT
TRBD1 | TRBJ1-2 | - | TRBV14 | CASSQVRTGNGYTF | TGTGCCAGCAGCCAGGTCCGGACAGGGAATGGCTACACCTTC
TRBD1 | TRBJ2-7 | - | TRBV10-3 | CAISSQGDYEQYF | TGTGCCATCAGTTCCCAGGGGGACTACGAGCAGTACTTC
TRBD2 | TRBJ2-5 | once | TRBV3-1/TRBV3-2 | CASSQERLAGSLAYF | TGTGCCAGCAGCCAAGAGCGACTAGCGGGGTCCCTTGCGTACTTC
TRBD1 | TRBJ1-5 | - | TRBV2 | CASSASGTGLNQPQHF | TGTGCCAGCAGCGCCTCCGGGACAGGACTCAATCAGCCCCAACATTTT
TRBD2 | TRBJ2-5 | - | TRBV4-2 | CASSHRLAGGGQETQYF | TGTGCCAGCAGCCATAGACTAGCGGGGGGTGGGCAAGAGACCCAGTACTTC
TRBD1 | TRBJ1-4 | - | TRBV7-9 | CASSQIFTGTAAEKLFF | TGTGCCAGCAGCCAAATTTTTACCGGGACAGCCGCCGAAAAACTGTTTTTT
TRBD1 | TRBJ1-5 | - | TRBV19 | CASSARDRGRGNQPQHF | TGTGCCAGTAGTGCACGGGACAGGGGGCGCGGCAATCAGCCCCAGCATTTT
- | TRBJ1-6 | - | TRBV15 | CATSRDGAGASPLHF | TGTGCCACCAGCAGAGATGGGGCAGGGGCCTCACCCCTCCACTTT
- | TRBJ1-5 | - | TRBV19 | CASSIIGQSNQPQHF | TGTGCCAGTAGTATAATTGGACAGAGCAATCAGCCCCAGCATTTT
TRBD1 | TRBJ1-5 | - | TRBV30 | CAWRVGTGGSNQPQHF | TGTGCCTGGAGAGTCGGGACAGGGGGGAGCAATCAGCCCCAGCATTTT
- | TRBJ2-7 | - | TRBV18 | CASSPETRWGSEQYF | TGTGCCAGCTCACCCGAGACCAGGTGGGGCTCCGAGCAGTACTTC
- | TRBJ1-1 | - | TRBV19 | CASSESTLRVSTEAFF | TGTGCCAGTAGCGAATCGACACTCAGGGTCTCCACTGAAGCTTTCTTT
- | TRBJ1-1 | - | TRBV3-1/TRBV3-2 | CASSPGQNTEAFF | TGTGCCAGCAGCCCTGGACAGAACACTGAAGCTTTCTTT
TRBD1 | TRBJ1-5 | - | TRBV15 | CATSSDRGLHQPQHF | TGTGCCACCAGTTCGGACAGGGGGCTGCATCAGCCCCAGCATTTT
- | TRBJ1-1 | - | TRBV12-3/TRBV12-4 | CASSNQGTEAFF | TGTGCCAGCAGTAACCAGGGGACTGAAGCTTTCTTT
- | TRBJ2-1 | - | TRBV10-2 | CASSTGGIYNEQFF | TGCGCCAGCAGCACAGGTGGGATATACAATGAGCAGTTCTTC
- | TRBJ1-4 | - | TRBV30 | CAWSVSVDEKLFF | TGTGCCTGGAGTGTTTCAGTGGATGAAAAACTGTTTTTT
- | TRBJ2-1 | - | TRBV24-1 | CATSAGGTYNEQFF | TGTGCCACCAGTGCGGGCGGGACCTACAATGAGCAGTTCTTC
TRBD1 | TRBJ2-7 | - | TRBV27 | CASSPGTGLALEQYF | TGTGCCAGCAGTCCAGGGACAGGGCTGGCGTTAGAGCAGTACTTC
- | TRBJ2-1 | - | TRBV12-3/TRBV12-4 | CASSRDGKNEQFF | TGTGCCAGCAGTCGCGACGGGAAAAATGAGCAGTTCTTC
- | TRBJ1-2 | - | TRBV20-1 | CSGDFNYGYTF | TGCAGTGGAGATTTCAACTATGGCTACACCTTC
- | TRBJ1-6 | - | TRBV10-3 | CAISESAANSPLHF | TGTGCCATCAGTGAGTCAGCGGCGAATTCACCCCTCCACTTT
TRBD2 | TRBJ2-1 | - | TRBV3-1/TRBV3-2 | CASSQVSGVYNEQFF | TGTGCCAGCAGCCAAGTTAGCGGGGTGTACAATGAGCAGTTCTTC
TRBD1 | TRBJ2-3 | - | TRBV11-2 | CASSLDFSAGGAPDTQYF | TGTGCCAGCAGCTTAGACTTTTCGGCAGGGGGCGCTCCAGATACGCAGTATTTT
TRBD2 | TRBJ2-3 | - | TRBV5-1 | CASSKGLAGGTDTQYF | TGCGCCAGCAGCAAGGGACTAGCGGGGGGCACAGATACGCAGTATTTT
TRBD1 | TRBJ1-2 | - | TRBV29-1 | CSVDPHRGGTF | TGCAGCGTTGATCCCCACAGGGGTGGGACCTTC
- | TRBJ1-3 | - | TRBV7-9 | CASSLAEGSGNTIYF | TGTGCCAGCAGCTTAGCGGAGGGCTCTGGAAACACCATATATTTT
- | TRBJ1-3 | - | TRBV24-1 | CATSDGNSGNTIYF | TGTGCCACCAGTGACGGGAACTCTGGAAACACCATATATTTT
TRBD1 | TRBJ2-7 | once | TRBV5-6 | CASRTAGQGFYEQYF | TGTGCCAGCAGGACGGCGGGACAGGGGTTCTACGAGCAGTACTTC
- | TRBJ1-4 | - | TRBV12-3/TRBV12-4 | CASSYRVELFF | TGTGCCAGCAGTTACAGGGTAGAGCTGTTTTTT
- | TRBJ2-1 | - | TRBV18 | CASSPIQSQEQFF | TGTGCCAGCTCACCAATCCAGTCGCAGGAGCAGTTCTTC
- | TRBJ1-1 | - | TRBV6-5 | CASSSYRTVNTEAFF | TGTGCCAGCAGTTCCTACAGGACGGTCAACACTGAAGCTTTCTTT
- | TRBJ1-1 | - | TRBV5-1 | CASSSLGAGNTEAFF | TGCGCCAGCAGCTCCTTAGGGGCCGGGAACACTGAAGCTTTCTTT
TRBD1 | TRBJ2-7 | - | TRBV28 | CASRGTGGSYEQYF | TGTGCCAGCAGAGGGACAGGGGGGAGCTACGAGCAGTACTTC
- | TRBJ1-1 | - | TRBV27 | CASSWGGDGTEAFF | TGTGCCAGCAGTTGGGGCGGCGATGGCACTGAAGCTTTCTTT
TRBD1 | TRBJ1-1 | - | TRBV3-1/TRBV3-2 | CASSQASTGGGAFF | TGTGCCAGCAGCCAAGCCTCGACAGGGGGAGGGGCTTTCTTT
TRBD1 | TRBJ1-3 | - | TRBV5-4 | CASSKPGTGGMAGNTIYF | TGTGCCAGCAGCAAACCCGGGACAGGCGGCATGGCTGGAAACACCATATATTTT
TRBD1 | TRBJ1-5 | - | TRBV6-5 | CASSYSQGAMPQHF | TGTGCCAGCAGTTACTCACAGGGGGCGATGCCCCAGCATTTT
TRBD2 | TRBJ2-5 | - | TRBV5-4 | CASSSPGKRGGETQYF | TGTGCCAGCAGCTCCCCCGGGAAGCGGGGGGGAGAGACCCAGTACTTC
- | TRBJ2-2 | - | TRBV30 | CAWRPRRLTRVTGELFF | TGTGCCTGGAGACCCCGGAGACTGACCCGGGTTACCGGGGAGCTGTTTTTT
TRBD1 | TRBJ2-5 | - | TRBV5-5 | CASSASRDRGRVETQYF | TGTGCCAGCAGCGCTAGCCGGGACAGGGGGCGCGTGGAGACCCAGTACTTC
TRBD1 | TRBJ1-2 | - | TRBV3-1/TRBV3-2 | CASSPEATGGAYGYTF | TGTGCCAGCAGCCCAGAAGCGACAGGGGGCGCCTATGGCTACACCTTC
- | TRBJ1-5 | - | TRBV19 | CASSMGSGGQPQHF | TGTGCCAGTAGTATGGGCAGTGGTGGGCAGCCCCAGCATTTT
TRBD1 | TRBJ1-2 | few | TRBV13 | CASTRDRIVEPDYGYTF | TGTGCCAGCACCCGGGACAGGATTGTCGAACCCGACTATGGCTACACCTTC